Below are 17 T cell receptor beta chains sequenced from a single sample in a study of T cell responses to AZD1222 COVID-19 vaccine. Clones were read by immunoSEQ multiplex PCR, and TCRdb kept only the in-frame ones, dropping some. This table has some 120,000 clones, roughly 89% appearing once. This material consisted of peripheral blood, taken on day 0 of AZD1222 vaccination. All receptors come from an adult in good health.

This sequence joins TRBV5-1 and TRBJ2-5; TRBD1 or TRBD2 may be the D gene (5 bases each). The germline V gene encodes CDR1 SGHRS and CDR2 YFSETQ. CDR3 length equals 14 residues. The germline V and J ends were trimmed by 6 bases and 1 base, with 13 bases remaining between them. The CDR3 DNA is TGCGCCAGCAATTGGGGGTCGGCCCAAGAGACCCAGTACTTC. It codes for CASNWGSAQETQYF.

The CDR3, as DNA: TGTGCCAGCAGTCATACAGGGATCCGGGCAGATACGCAGTATTTT. Translated: CASSHTGIRADTQYF. The V and J genes are TRBV27 and TRBJ2-3; TRBD1 might be the D (6 bases). Germline lookup yields CDR1 MNHEY and CDR2 SMNVEV (reference sequence). The CDR3 has 15 residues. Trimming left V 5 bases short and J 4 bases short, with 16 bases between.

This sequence joins TRBV29-1 and TRBJ2-7; no reliable D call. The germline V gene has CDR1 SQVTM and CDR2 ANQGSEA. CDR3 length: 12 residues. V was trimmed by 5 bases and J by 2 bases, leaving 10 bases between them. CDR3 DNA sequence: TGCAGCGTTTTATCGGGCGCCTACGAGCAGTACTTC. As protein: CSVLSGAYEQYF.

The chain joins TRBV5-5 to TRBJ2-7; TRBD1 agrees at 9 bases. The trim removed 3 bases at V and 1 base at J, leaving 5 bases unmatched. Germline V gene sequence: CDR1 SGHKS, CDR2 YYEKEE (reference sequence). CDR3 length equals 15 residues. CDR3 loop: CASSSSGTGSYEQYF. CDR3 nucleotide sequence: TGTGCCAGCAGCTCCTCCGGGACAGGGTCCTACGAGCAGTACTTC.

The genes are TRBV2 and TRBJ2-6; 8 bases fit TRBD1. The CDR3 loop spans 15 amino acids. CDR1 SNHLY and CDR2 FYNNEI come from the germline V gene. Unmatched junction bases numbered 6, after V lost 7 bases and J lost 4 bases. CDR3 nucleotide sequence: TGTGCCAGCACTCGACAGGGGCAAGGGGCCAACGTCCTGACTTTC. Protein: CASTRQGQGANVLTF.

This clone was recorded a few times. This chain uses TRBV6-1 with TRBJ2-3, with 8 bases fitting TRBD1. This CDR3 has 16 amino acids. The germline CDR1 and CDR2 sequences are MNHNS and SASEGT. The V segment lost 4 bases and the J segment 2 bases; nucleotides outside the gene matches: 8. For the CDR3, the DNA is TGTGCCAGCAGTGCTAGACAGGGGAGGCACACAGATACGCAGTATTTT. Protein sequence: CASSARQGRHTDTQYF.

V gene TRBV28 combines with J gene TRBJ1-1; no definite D call. Germline V gene data show CDR1 as MDHEN and CDR2 as SYDVKM. There are 11 residues in the CDR3. The V end was cut by 6 bases, the J end by 1 base, with 3 bases between. The CDR3 loop reads CASRRNTEAFF. CDR3 nucleotide sequence: TGTGCCAGCAGGCGGAACACTGAAGCTTTCTTT.

V is TRBV5-1 and J is TRBJ2-3; D is possibly TRBD2 (5 bases). The CDR3 has 16 amino acids. Trimming took off 3 bases at V and 2 bases at J, with 16 bases between the two ends. Germline values: CDR1 SGHRS, CDR2 YFSETQ. CDR3 DNA sequence: TGCGCCAGCAGCTATGGACTCCTCACCTACACAGATACGCAGTATTTT. Protein product: CASSYGLLTYTDTQYF.

The chain carries TRBV27 and TRBJ1-5; D is possibly TRBD1 (5 bases). Germline V gene data show CDR1 as MNHEY and CDR2 as SMNVEV (reference sequence). CDR3 size: 17 residues. The V end was cut by 2 bases, the J end by 2 bases, with 16 bases between. The CDR3 nucleotides read TGTGCCAGCAGTTTACGAGGGATCCTAGGGGGCAATCAGCCCCAGCATTTT. Its translation: CASSLRGILGGNQPQHF.

This rearrangement joins TRBV11-2 to TRBJ2-1, with 9 bases identical to TRBD1. Germline V gives CDR1 SGHAT, CDR2 FQNNGV. The CDR3 has 13 amino acids. The V gene end was trimmed by 8 bases and the J gene end by 4 bases; junction bases not matched to a gene: 3. The CDR3 bases are TGTGCCAGCGTGACAGGGGGTTACAATGAGCAGTTCTTC. It specifies CASVTGGYNEQFF.

The V gene is TRBV29-1, the J gene TRBJ1-1; perhaps TRBD1 as D (5 bases). There are 14 residues in the CDR3. The V end lost 7 bases, the J end lost 4 bases, and 19 bases lay between the germline ends. The germline V gene encodes CDR1 SQVTM and CDR2 ANQGSEA. This CDR3 is CSGDGAKSGTEAFF. In DNA, the CDR3 is TGCAGCGGGGACGGGGCTAAGTCGGGCACTGAAGCTTTCTTT.

The chain is built from TRBV29-1 and TRBJ1-2; tentative D call: TRBD1 (5 bases). The CDR3 is 11 amino acids. Germline CDR1 reads SQVTM; CDR2 reads ANQGSEA. Trimming cost V 7 bases and J 1 base, with 7 bases left between them. CDR3 residues: CSGDSNYGYTF. CDR3 nucleotides: TGCAGCGGTGACAGTAACTATGGCTACACCTTC. The complete variable domain, with remaining parts taken from reference TRBV29-1 and TRBJ1-2, reads SAVISQKPSRDICQRGTSLTIQCQVDSQVTMMFWYRQQPGQSLTLIATANQGSEATYESGFVIDKFPISRPNLTFSTLTVSNMSPEDSSIYLCSGDSNYGYTFGSGTRLTVV.

Concerning this clone: At one of its ends the junction is not consistent with the germline gene, which may arise from a read error. The chain uses TRBV7-9 and TRBJ1-2, with D unresolved. The CDR3 length is 11 residues. CDR1 is SEHNR, CDR2 FQNEAQ, per germline (reference sequence). CDR3 loop: CASSLAARKVF. In DNA form, the CDR3 reads TGTGCCAGCAGCTTAGCGGCCAGGAAGGTGTTC.

The chain is built from TRBV18 and TRBJ2-1; D is unclear. This CDR3 region has 14 residues. Germline-derived CDR1 and CDR2 are KGHSH and LQKENI. Trimming removed 2 bases from V and 7 bases from J, with 12 bases in between. CDR3 loop: CASSPGQIHNEQFF. The CDR3 bases are TGTGCCAGCTCACCAGGGCAAATACATAATGAGCAGTTCTTC.

The chain links TRBV19 to TRBJ2-2; 8 bases agree with TRBD1. Per germline, CDR1 LNHDA and CDR2 SQIVND (reference sequence). CDR3 length: 15 amino acids. Trimming took 4 bases from V and 6 from J; bases not matched to a gene: 7. CDR3 in DNA: TGTGCCAGTAGTAGGGGACAGGAGTCGGCCGGGGAGCTGTTTTTT. It translates to CASSRGQESAGELFF.

The gene calls are TRBV19 and TRBJ2-1, with 7 bases fitting TRBD1. This CDR3 has 13 amino acids. The germline gives CDR1 LNHDA, CDR2 SQIVND (reference sequence). V was clipped by 5 bases and J by 9 bases; unmatched bases: 7. This CDR3 is CASSGRDSSEQFF. The CDR3, as DNA: TGTGCCAGTAGTGGCCGGGACAGCTCTGAGCAGTTCTTC. The full variable domain, completed using reference TRBV19 and TRBJ2-1, is DGGITQSPKYLFRKEGQNVTLSCEQNLNHDAMYWYRQDPGQGLRLIYYSQIVNDFQKGDIAEGYSVSREKKESFPLTVTSAQKNPTAFYLCASSGRDSSEQFFGPGTRLTVL.

The rearrangement joins TRBV30 to TRBJ2-1; D tentatively fits TRBD1 or TRBD2 (5 bases each). The CDR3 totals 12 residues. V dropped 5 bases and J dropped 6 bases, with 11 bases sitting between them. Germline V gene sequence: CDR1 GTSNPN, CDR2 SVGIG (reference sequence). This CDR3 reads CAWGGTTNEQFF. The CDR3 DNA is TGTGCCTGGGGGGGAACTACCAATGAGCAGTTCTTC.